Reported below is one T cell receptor (beta chain). This sample was taken from a study of cytomegalovirus exposure and HLA in healthy donors. There are 15 residues in the CDR3. Germline V gene data show CDR1 as MNHEY and CDR2 as SVGAGI. V gave up 6 bases and J gave up 4 bases, with 18 bases separating them. The study ran its PCR with 60 Vbeta and 13 Jbeta primers. Clones were sequenced by immunoSEQ multiplex PCR, and TCRdb holds only the in-frame ones, with some missing. The table has around 150,000 clones, 75% to 90% seen once. The clonotype was recovered from a man aged 30 to 39 in good health and CMV-seronegative. Sequencing used PBMCs. V is TRBV6-5 and J is TRBJ1-2; TRBD1 might be the D (6 bases). The CDR3: CASRETGRPSYGYTF. The CDR3 DNA follows: TGTGCCAGCAGAGAGACAGGCCGACCCTCCTATGGCTACACCTTC.